This TCR beta chain is from a study of CD8 T cells in Susac syndrome. Findings of the study overall: The study admitted that it had a relatively small number of individuals in its TCR sequencing and HLA analysis.

Germline values: CDR1 MGHRA, CDR2 YSYEKL. Trimming removed 0 bases from V and 0 bases from J, with 15 bases in between. CDR3 length equals 17 residues. It was negative isolation that provided the CD8+ and CD4+ T cells, whereas TEMRA cells were enriched by FACS. The RNA, about 0.5 to 1 ug, was put through reverse transcription using random hexamers. One entry per CDR3 protein results from TCRdb running MiXCR on the immunoSEQ multiplex PCR reads. In the table there are fewer than 200,000 distinct CDR3 sequences, 90% to 95% of which are singletons. Points on this clonotype: Its antigen is currently unknown.

The TCR originated in a human donor with multiple sclerosis. The V call is TRBV4-1, the J call TRBJ2-7, with D unclear. The specimen sequenced was CD8+ T cells from PBMCs. The CDR3 sequence: CASSQDVSTDLSYEQYF. The DNA of the CDR3 is TGCGCCAGCAGCCAAGATGTCTCCACAGACCTCTCCTACGAGCAGTACTTC.